These 19 T cell receptor beta chains share one sample of origin, sequenced in a study of cytotoxic CD8 clonotypes in ibrutinib-treated CLL. Profiling relied on immunoSEQ multiplex PCR, and the TCRdb table lists in-frame clones only, not all of them. The sample lists 150,000 or so clones; approximately 80% were seen once. The sample here was PBMCs, taken after 24 months of ibrutinib treatment. The receptors here all came from a human donor with chronic lymphocytic leukemia.

V is TRBV4-3 and J is TRBJ2-6, with D unresolved. Trimming pared 1 base from V and 1 base from J, leaving 5 bases between. The germline CDR1 and CDR2 sequences are LGHNA and YSLEER. This CDR3 has 15 residues. In DNA form, the CDR3 reads TGCGCCAGCAGCCAAGTGGGTTCTGGGGCCAACGTCCTGACTTTC. Residues: CASSQVGSGANVLTF.

This clone appeared a single time. The chain carries TRBV6-5 and TRBJ2-7; unclear D gene. The germline gives CDR1 MNHEY, CDR2 SVGAGI. CDR3 length: 15 amino acids. V was shortened by 0 bases and J by 2 bases, with 11 bases between the two germline ends. CDR3 amino acids: CASSYSGWETYEQYF. CDR3 nucleotides: TGTGCCAGCAGTTACTCGGGGTGGGAAACCTACGAGCAGTACTTC.

This clone was counted only a few times. The chain's CDR3 is CASSVGTLGGYTF. The CDR3 region has the DNA TGTGCCAGCAGCGTAGGGACCCTGGGCGGCTACACCTTC. This rearrangement joins TRBV9 to TRBJ1-2; no clear D gene. V lost 0 bases to trimming and J lost 8 bases, with 11 bases between them. This CDR3 region has 13 residues. The V gene's germline CDR1 is SGDLS and CDR2 YYNGEE.

The V call is TRBV7-9, the J call TRBJ2-2; 7 bases fit TRBD1. The CDR3 sequence is 16 residues long. V trimming: 3 bases; J trimming: 7 bases; junction bases outside the gene matches: 11. Germline CDR1 and CDR2: SEHNR and FQNEAQ (reference sequence). CDR3 amino acids: CASSFSWDSRNGELFF. The CDR3 DNA is TGTGCCAGCAGCTTTTCCTGGGACAGCAGGAACGGGGAGCTGTTTTTT. Supplemented by reference TRBV7-9 and TRBJ2-2, the full variable domain reads DTGVSQNPRHKITKRGQNVTFRCDPISEHNRLYWYRQTLGQGPEFLTYFQNEAQLEKSRLLSDRFSAERPKGSFSTLEIQRTEQGDSAMYLCASSFSWDSRNGELFFGEGSRLTVL.

The chain carries TRBV27 and TRBJ2-7; D might be TRBD2 (7 bases). The CDR3 spans 15 residues. Per germline, CDR1 MNHEY and CDR2 SMNVEV (reference sequence). Deletions cut 7 bases from V and 4 bases from J, with 20 bases between. The DNA for the CDR3 is TGTGCCAGCACTCCCTTTGAGGGGGAGGGGTACGAGCAGTACTTC. This gives the protein CASTPFEGEGYEQYF.

The genes are TRBV11-3 and TRBJ2-1, with a weak D call TRBD2 (5 bases). This CDR3 region has 13 residues. Trimming stripped 1 base from V and 12 bases from J, with 13 bases between. Germline CDR1 and CDR2: SGHNT and YENEEA. DNA of the CDR3: TGTGCCAGCAGCTTAGTGAGGGAGCAGCCGCAGTTCTTC. It is translated as CASSLVREQPQFF.

V gene TRBV6-5 combines with J gene TRBJ2-7, with 9 bases identical to TRBD1. J gave up 6 bases and V 5 bases, and 2 bases lay outside the gene matches. CDR3 length: 12 residues. Germline CDR1 MNHEY, CDR2 SVGAGI. The CDR3 reads CASSRQGVEQYF. CDR3 nucleotides: TGTGCCAGCAGTAGACAGGGGGTCGAGCAGTACTTC.

The chain uses TRBV19 and TRBJ2-3; D perhaps matches TRBD1 (5 bases). The CDR3 contains 12 residues. Trimming took 6 bases from V and 2 from J, leaving 6 bases between them. Germline values: CDR1 LNHDA, CDR2 SQIVND (reference sequence). CDR3 bases: TGTGCCAGTAGGGGGCCCACAGATACGCAGTATTTT. Translated: CASRGPTDTQYF.

A word on this clone: This may be a read error, as it is one base from a much larger clone. The chain couples TRBV9 to TRBJ2-5, with D hard to call. The CDR3 is made up of 15 amino acids. Germline V lookup: CDR1 SGDLS, CDR2 YYNGEE. CDR3 amino acids: CASGVAPRSQETQYF. The DNA for the CDR3 is TGTGCCAGCGGCGTAGCCCCCAGGAGTCAAGAGACCCAGTACTTC.

This chain links TRBV19 with TRBJ2-7; 10 bases align to TRBD1. The CDR3 consists of 14 residues. V lost 3 bases, J lost 2 bases, and 1 base stayed unmatched. Germline assignment: CDR1 LNHDA and CDR2 SQIVND (reference sequence). The CDR3 sequence is CASSIGTGAYEQYF. The CDR3 nucleotides read TGTGCCAGTAGTATTGGGACAGGGGCCTACGAGCAGTACTTC. Full variable domain (remainder filled in from reference TRBV19 and TRBJ2-7): DGGITQSPKYLFRKEGQNVTLSCEQNLNHDAMYWYRQDPGQGLRLIYYSQIVNDFQKGDIAEGYSVSREKKESFPLTVTSAQKNPTAFYLCASSIGTGAYEQYFGPGTRLTVT.

V is TRBV20-1 and J is TRBJ1-2, with D tentatively TRBD1 (5 bases). Germline CDR1 reads DFQATT; CDR2 reads SNEGSKA (reference sequence). The CDR3 has 10 residues. Trimming left V 2 bases short and J 12 bases short, with 10 bases between. The CDR3 region has the DNA TGCAGTGCTAGACAAGGGGATAACACCTTC. Translating it yields CSARQGDNTF.

This clone was seen only a few times. The rearrangement links TRBV7-9 to TRBJ2-5, with TRBD2 matching 13 bases. The V and J ends lost 5 bases and 5 bases, in that order; junction bases with no gene match: 11. The V gene's germline CDR1 is SEHNR and CDR2 FQNEAQ (reference sequence). The CDR3 consists of 17 residues. The CDR3 here is CASSPGTSGAHGETQYF. CDR3 sequence (DNA): TGTGCCAGCAGCCCCGGGACTAGCGGGGCCCACGGGGAGACCCAGTACTTC.

J is TRBJ2-1 and V is TRBV4-3, with D tentatively TRBD2 (5 bases). With 4 bases removed from V and 4 bases from J, the gap between germline ends came to 17 bases. In germline, CDR1 is LGHNA, CDR2 YSLEER. This CDR3 is built from 16 residues. CDR3 amino acids: CASSRAGGQYYNEQFF. CDR3 nucleotide sequence: TGCGCCAGCAGCCGCGCGGGTGGGCAGTATTACAATGAGCAGTTCTTC.

A few counts support this clone. Just one base apart from a much larger clone, this may be a read error. This sequence joins TRBV6-4 and TRBJ2-2; D ambiguous. Germline assignment: CDR1 MRHNA and CDR2 SNTAGT. Between the trimmed V and J ends, which lost 2 bases and 3 bases, there was a span of 4 bases. The CDR3 consists of 13 residues. The CDR3, as DNA: TGTGCCAGCAGTGACGGGGACACCGGGGAGCTGTTTTTT. Its protein is CASSDGDTGELFF.

Judged by abundance, this clone is medium-sized. The CDR3 region has the DNA TGTGCCAGCAGCACCGCCGGGACAGGGGCCTACGAGCAGTACTTC. Translating it yields CASSTAGTGAYEQYF. The rearrangement uses TRBV2 and TRBJ2-7; 10 nucleotides line up with TRBD1. Germline V CDR1 and CDR2: SNHLY, FYNNEI. Losses at the gene ends were 6 bases for V and 2 bases for J; bases not matched to a gene: 7. The CDR3 totals 15 residues.

Sample share makes this clone medium-sized. V is TRBV19 and J is TRBJ1-2; no definite D call. Looked up from germline, CDR1 is LNHDA and CDR2 is SQIVND (reference sequence). The CDR3 spans 13 residues. Trimming took 6 bases from V and 5 from J, leaving 13 bases between them. The CDR3 loop reads CASSSRYRYGYTF. Here the CDR3 DNA reads TGTGCCAGTAGCAGCCGTTATCGGTATGGCTACACCTTC.

CDR3 nucleotides: TGTGCCAGCTCACGAACTGTGGGACAGGGGCCAAGCTGGCGGGAGACCCAGTACTTC. It specifies CASSRTVGQGPSWRETQYF. The rearrangement links TRBV18 to TRBJ2-5; 10 bases align to TRBD1. The germline V gene has CDR1 KGHSH and CDR2 LQKENI. The CDR3 is made up of 19 amino acids. V dropped 4 bases and J dropped 5; count of bases not matched to a gene: 19.

CDR3 protein: CASSLSPPGQGNYEQYF. As DNA, the CDR3 is TGTGCCAGCAGTTTATCGCCCCCGGGACAGGGGAACTACGAGCAGTACTTC. The chain carries TRBV27 and TRBJ2-7; TRBD1 aligns across 10 bases. There are 17 residues in the CDR3. Losses at the gene ends were 0 bases for V and 3 bases for J; bases not matched to a gene: 8. CDR1 and CDR2 from the germline V gene are MNHEY and SMNVEV (reference sequence).

This chain connects TRBV30 to TRBJ1-4; a weak D match, TRBD1 (6 bases). The V gene's germline CDR1 is GTSNPN and CDR2 SVGIG (reference sequence). Between the trimmed V and J ends, which lost 1 base and 7 bases, there was a span of 10 bases. This CDR3 has 13 residues. CDR3 DNA: TGTGCCTGGAGTGGGGAGGGGGGTGAAAAACTGTTTTTT. Amino acid sequence: CAWSGEGGEKLFF.